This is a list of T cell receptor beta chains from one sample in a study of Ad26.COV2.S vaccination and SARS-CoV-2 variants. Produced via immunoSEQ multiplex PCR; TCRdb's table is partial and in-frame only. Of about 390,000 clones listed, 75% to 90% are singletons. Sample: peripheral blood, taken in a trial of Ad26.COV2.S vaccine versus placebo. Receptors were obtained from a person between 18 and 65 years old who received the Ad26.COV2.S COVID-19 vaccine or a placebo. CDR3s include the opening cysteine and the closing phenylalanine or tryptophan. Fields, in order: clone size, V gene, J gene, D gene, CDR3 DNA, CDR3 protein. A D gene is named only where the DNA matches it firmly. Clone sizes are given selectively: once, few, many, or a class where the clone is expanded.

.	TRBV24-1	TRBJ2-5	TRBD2	TGTGCCACCAGTGTGAAGCGGGGTTTGGGAGAGACCCAGTACTTC	CATSVKRGLGETQYF
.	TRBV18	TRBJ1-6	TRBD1	TGTGCCAGCTCACCAGAGACAGGGTCGGATTCACCCCTCCACTTT	CASSPETGSDSPLHF
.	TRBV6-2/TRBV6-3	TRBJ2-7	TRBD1	TGTGCCAGCAGTTCCACCGGGACAGGCTCCTACGAGCAGTACTTC	CASSSTGTGSYEQYF
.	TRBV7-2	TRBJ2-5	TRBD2	TGTGCCAGCAGCTCCTCTTGGGGGGGGGAGACCCAGTACTTC	CASSSSWGGETQYF
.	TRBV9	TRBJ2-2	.	TGTGCCAGCAGCGTAGGAGGGGGAGTGAACACCGGGGAGCTGTTTTTT	CASSVGGGVNTGELFF
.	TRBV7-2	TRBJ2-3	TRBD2	TGTGCCAGCAGCTTAGTTTCGGGGGGGGGCACAGATACGCAGTATTTT	CASSLVSGGGTDTQYF
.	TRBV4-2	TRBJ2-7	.	TGTGCCAGCAGCCAAGCGCCGTCCTACGAGCAGTACTTC	CASSQAPSYEQYF
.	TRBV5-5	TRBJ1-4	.	TGTGCCAGCAGCTTGGGAACTCTGACGGGTAGGGAAAAACTGTTTTTT	CASSLGTLTGREKLFF
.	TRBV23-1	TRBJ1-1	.	TGCGCCAGCCTGACTAGAGACATGAACACTGAAGCTTTCTTT	CASLTRDMNTEAFF
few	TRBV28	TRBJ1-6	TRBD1	TGTGCCAGCATCGGACCGGGACAGGGGAGCTCACCCCTCCACTTT	CASIGPGQGSSPLHF
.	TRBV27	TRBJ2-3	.	TGTGCCAGCAGTTTATTCCGCACAGATACGCAGTATTTT	CASSLFRTDTQYF
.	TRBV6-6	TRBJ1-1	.	TGTGCCAGCAGTTACTCCCACACTGAAGCTTTCTTT	CASSYSHTEAFF
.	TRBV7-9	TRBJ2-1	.	TGTGCCAGCAGCTCCACGGACAGCTTCTACAATGAGCAGTTCTTC	CASSSTDSFYNEQFF
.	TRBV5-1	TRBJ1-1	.	TGCGCCAGCATTCCGGGAGGGATCGGGGACACTGAAGCTTTCTTT	CASIPGGIGDTEAFF
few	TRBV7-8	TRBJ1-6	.	TGTGCCAGCAGCTTCCTGGACGAATATAATTCACCCCTCCACTTT	CASSFLDEYNSPLHF
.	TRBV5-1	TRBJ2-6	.	TGCGCCAGCAGCTTACTGTCTGGGGCCAACGTCCTGACTTTC	CASSLLSGANVLTF
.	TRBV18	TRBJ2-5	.	TGTGCCAGCTCACCACAAGAGACCCAGTACTTC	CASSPQETQYF
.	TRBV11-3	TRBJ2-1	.	TGTGCCAGCAGCTTAGATCCAGCTAATTACAATGAGCAGTTCTTC	CASSLDPANYNEQFF